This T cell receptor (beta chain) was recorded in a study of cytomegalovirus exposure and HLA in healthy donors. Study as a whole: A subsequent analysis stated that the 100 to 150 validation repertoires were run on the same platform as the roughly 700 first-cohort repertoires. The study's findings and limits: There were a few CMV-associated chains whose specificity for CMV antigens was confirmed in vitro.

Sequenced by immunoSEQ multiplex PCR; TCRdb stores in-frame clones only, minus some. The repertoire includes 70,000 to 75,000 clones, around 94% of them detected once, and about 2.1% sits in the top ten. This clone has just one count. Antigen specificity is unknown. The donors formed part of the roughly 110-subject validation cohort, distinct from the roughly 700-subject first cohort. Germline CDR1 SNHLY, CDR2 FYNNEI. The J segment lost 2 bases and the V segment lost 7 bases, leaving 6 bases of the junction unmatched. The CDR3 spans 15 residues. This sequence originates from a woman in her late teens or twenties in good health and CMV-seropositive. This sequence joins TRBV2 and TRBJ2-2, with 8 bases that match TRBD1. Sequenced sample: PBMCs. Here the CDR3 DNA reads TGTGCCAGCATATTTGACAGGGGCAACACCGGGGAGCTGTTTTTT. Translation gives CASIFDRGNTGELFF.